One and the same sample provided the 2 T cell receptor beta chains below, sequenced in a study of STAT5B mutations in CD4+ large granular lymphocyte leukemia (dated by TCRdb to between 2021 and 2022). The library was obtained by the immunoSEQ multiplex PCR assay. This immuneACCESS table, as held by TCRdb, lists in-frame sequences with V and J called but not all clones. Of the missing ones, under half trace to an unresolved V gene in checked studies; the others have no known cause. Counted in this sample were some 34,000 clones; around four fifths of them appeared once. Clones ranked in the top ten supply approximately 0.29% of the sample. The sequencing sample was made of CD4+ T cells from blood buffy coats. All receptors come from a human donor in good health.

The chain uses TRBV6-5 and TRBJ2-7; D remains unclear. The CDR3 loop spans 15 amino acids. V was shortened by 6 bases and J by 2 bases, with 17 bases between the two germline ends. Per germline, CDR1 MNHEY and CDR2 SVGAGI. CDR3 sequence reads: CASRKKTDGPYEQYF. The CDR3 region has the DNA TGTGCCAGCAGAAAAAAGACGGACGGTCCCTACGAGCAGTACTTC.

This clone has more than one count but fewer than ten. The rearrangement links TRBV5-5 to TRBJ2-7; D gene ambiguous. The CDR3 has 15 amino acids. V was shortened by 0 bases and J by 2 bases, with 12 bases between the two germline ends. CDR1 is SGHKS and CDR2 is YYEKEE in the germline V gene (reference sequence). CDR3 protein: CASSLAPGAAYEQYF. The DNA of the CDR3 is TGTGCCAGCAGCTTGGCTCCAGGAGCTGCCTACGAGCAGTACTTC.